Described below is a single TCR beta chain sequence and its context. Other DNA sequences from this sample encode an identical CDR3 as well. This entry comes from a study of blood T cell repertoires in COVID-19. During active infection, Seattle patients enrolled and were then monitored through disease. The CDR3 contains 12 residues. V was shortened by 0 bases and J by 7 bases, with 4 bases between the two germline ends. The germline CDR1 and CDR2 sequences are SGHNT and YYREEE (reference sequence). Authors' methods: Estimated nucleated cell counts came from reference gene primer amplification. Libraries were prepared by immunoSEQ multiplex PCR; TCRdb keeps only in-frame clonotypes and omits some of them. That table gives V, J and clone size, and the DNA gave D and trimming. The sample yields over 200,000 clones, just under 90% seen once.

The receptor was isolated from a man in his thirties or forties with COVID-19, enrolled during active disease. Sequencing input: peripheral blood. V gene TRBV5-4 combines with J gene TRBJ1-4; D gene ambiguous. The chain's CDR3 is CASSLVGEKLFF. The CDR3 nucleotides are TGTGCCAGCAGCTTGGTCGGTGAAAAACTGTTTTTT.